The rows below give T cell receptor beta chains drawn from one sample of a study of OX40 agonist ivuxolimab in advanced cancers. TCRdb's copy holds only in-frame clones and misses some; the assay was immunoSEQ multiplex PCR. The repertoire holds over 55,000 clones, with 85% to 90% as singletons. Source: CD4+ or CD8+ T cells sorted from blood, taken in a trial of the OX40 agonist ivuxolimab. Source of these receptors: an adult with an advanced solid tumor such as melanoma, head and neck, liver or kidney cancer. Both conserved end residues are part of each CDR3. Fields, in order: V gene, D gene, clone size, J gene, CDR3 protein, CDR3 DNA. D genes are given only for firm matches. Not every row has a clone size; where given, it reads once, few, many or a size class.

>TRBV28|.|.|TRBJ1-2
CASSFGRGYTF
TGTGCCAGCAGTTTCGGGAGGGGCTACACCTTC
>TRBV29-1|TRBD1|.|TRBJ2-1
CSGNRGSPEQFF
TGCAGCGGAAACAGGGGTTCGCCTGAGCAGTTCTTC
>TRBV28|.|.|TRBJ2-1
CASSPFRRVSYNEQFF
TGTGCCAGCAGTCCCTTTCGGCGCGTGAGCTACAATGAGCAGTTCTTC
>TRBV7-2|TRBD2|.|TRBJ2-4
CASSSPETSGRNIQYF
TGTGCCAGCAGCTCGCCTGAGACTAGCGGGAGAAACATTCAGTACTTC
>TRBV11-2|.|.|TRBJ1-2
CASSSRLRANYGYTF
TGTGCCAGCAGTTCCCGGTTGAGAGCTAACTATGGCTACACCTTC
>TRBV11-2|.|.|TRBJ2-5
CASSRYQETQYF
TGTGCCAGCAGCCGCTACCAAGAGACCCAGTACTTC
>TRBV18|TRBD2|.|TRBJ2-1
CASSPGTSGYNEQFF
TGTGCCAGCTCACCAGGGACTAGCGGTTACAATGAGCAGTTCTTC
>TRBV19|TRBD1|.|TRBJ1-1
CASRGGQGVTEAFF
TGTGCCAGTAGAGGGGGACAGGGAGTCACTGAAGCTTTCTTT
>TRBV11-2|.|.|TRBJ2-5
CASSLSAGFSETQYF
TGTGCCAGCAGCTTATCGGCAGGATTCTCGGAGACCCAGTACTTC
>TRBV5-1|.|.|TRBJ2-3
CASSFRGPTDTQYF
TGCGCCAGCAGCTTCCGGGGGCCCACAGATACGCAGTATTTT
>TRBV18|.|.|TRBJ2-5
CASSPRGDQGKTQYF
TGTGCCAGCTCACCGCGCGGAGACCAGGGGAAGACCCAGTACTTC
>TRBV27|.|.|TRBJ2-3
CASRLSGLGNTQYF
TGTGCCAGCAGGCTTAGTGGGCTTGGAAATACGCAGTATTTT
>TRBV10-3|TRBD1|.|TRBJ1-1
CASRGQGIFGAFF
TGTGCCTCCAGGGGACAGGGAATTTTTGGCGCTTTCTTT
>TRBV13|TRBD2|once|TRBJ2-5
CASSRSGTGNQETQYF
TGTGCCAGCAGCCGAAGCGGGACTGGTAACCAAGAGACCCAGTACTTC
>TRBV19|.|.|TRBJ2-2
CASSIAGEGWELFF
TGTGCCAGTAGTATAGCGGGAGAAGGCTGGGAGCTGTTTTTT
>TRBV7-9|.|once|TRBJ2-3
CASSLGAGITDTQYF
TGTGCCAGCAGCTTGGGGGCAGGGATCACAGATACGCAGTATTTT
>TRBV5-1|.|.|TRBJ1-4
CASSLDNSSKRSNEKLFF
TGCGCCAGCAGCCTTGATAATTCCTCCAAGAGATCTAATGAAAAACTGTTTTTT
>TRBV28|.|.|TRBJ2-1
CASSFGSYNEQFF
TGTGCCAGCAGTTTTGGCAGCTACAATGAGCAGTTCTTC
>TRBV2|.|.|TRBJ1-5
CASSDDSNQPQHF
TGTGCCAGCAGTGATGATAGCAATCAGCCCCAGCATTTT
>TRBV5-1|.|.|TRBJ2-1
CASSFAVSYNEQFF
TGCGCCAGCAGCTTCGCGGTCTCCTACAATGAGCAGTTCTTC
>TRBV11-3|.|.|TRBJ2-7
CASSLEGRVEQYF
TGTGCCAGCAGCTTAGAAGGACGCGTCGAGCAGTACTTC
>TRBV5-7|.|.|TRBJ2-7
CASTDRRTGTGTGEQYF
TGTGCCAGCACCGATAGACGCACCGGGACGGGCACGGGGGAGCAGTACTTC
>TRBV7-2|.|.|TRBJ2-2
CASSFGGSDTGELFF
TGTGCCAGCAGCTTCGGAGGGTCAGACACCGGGGAGCTGTTTTTT
>TRBV5-1|.|.|TRBJ1-4
CASSFVGVATNEKLFF
TGCGCCAGCAGCTTTGTAGGGGTTGCAACTAATGAAAAACTGTTTTTT
>TRBV6-5|.|.|TRBJ2-1
CASSYWDEQFF
TGTGCCAGCAGTTACTGGGACGAGCAGTTCTTC
>TRBV27|.|.|TRBJ2-1
CASNSRTSYNEQFF
TGTGCCAGCAATAGCCGCACCTCCTACAATGAGCAGTTCTTC
>TRBV5-1|.|.|TRBJ2-7
CASSLEQDPYEQYF
TGCGCCAGCAGCTTGGAACAGGATCCCTACGAGCAGTACTTC
>TRBV14|.|.|TRBJ1-1
CASSHEGQGTEAFF
TGTGCCAGCAGCCACGAAGGTCAGGGCACTGAAGCTTTCTTT
>TRBV6-4|TRBD2|.|TRBJ2-3
CASSVLAASTDTQYF
TGTGCCAGCAGTGTCCTAGCGGCTAGCACAGATACGCAGTATTTT
>TRBV28|.|.|TRBJ1-5
CASSLPQGNQPQHF
TGTGCCAGCAGTTTGCCACAGGGTAATCAGCCCCAGCATTTT
>TRBV13|TRBD1|.|TRBJ2-5
CASSLRTGGDQETQYF
TGTGCCAGCAGCCTCCGGACAGGGGGCGATCAAGAGACCCAGTACTTC
>TRBV4-1|.|.|TRBJ2-3
CASSQDRSHGTDTQYF
TGCGCCAGCAGCCAAGATAGGAGTCACGGGACAGATACGCAGTATTTT
>TRBV5-1|.|.|TRBJ2-5
CASTPPGQRETQYF
TGCGCCAGCACCCCCCCGGGCCAGAGGGAGACCCAGTACTTC
>TRBV27|TRBD1|few|TRBJ2-3
CASTGGTGGFRSTDTQYF
TGTGCCAGCACCGGAGGGACAGGGGGATTTCGTAGCACAGATACGCAGTATTTT
>TRBV5-8|TRBD1|once|TRBJ1-2
CASIAGGGYGYTF
TGTGCCAGCATCGCAGGGGGCGGCTATGGCTACACCTTC
>TRBV27|.|.|TRBJ1-1
CASSPTGWTEAFF
TGTGCCAGCAGCCCAACAGGGTGGACTGAAGCTTTCTTT
>TRBV19|.|.|TRBJ1-5
CASSIDVREWNNQPQHF
TGTGCCAGTAGTATAGATGTCAGGGAGTGGAACAATCAGCCCCAGCATTTT
>TRBV19|.|.|TRBJ1-3
CASRVRTSGNTIYF
TGTGCCAGTAGGGTACGGACCTCTGGAAACACCATATATTTT
>TRBV9|.|.|TRBJ1-4
CASSVGDVSNEKLFF
TGTGCCAGCAGCGTAGGTGATGTTTCTAATGAAAAACTGTTTTTT
>TRBV4-3|.|.|TRBJ2-3
CASSQEEGGDTQYF
TGCGCCAGCAGCCAAGAGGAGGGGGGAGATACGCAGTATTTT
>TRBV28|.|.|TRBJ1-4
CASILGQGAEEKLFF
.